The source of this T cell receptor (beta chain) is a study of blood T cells in healthy people across ages. Study-level background: When template switching was applied, about one barcoded beta molecule was captured per two T cells.

General study findings and limits: In older individuals, TCR beta diversity per million T cells was lower, falling roughly linearly with age.

Trimming took off 3 bases at V and 5 bases at J, with 8 bases between the two ends. The CDR3 has 13 residues. About this clonotype: The antigen remains unidentified.

For the second PCR, which ran for about 6 to 11 cycles, a sample-barcoded 5' primer and a J-beta primer mix were used. TCRdb independently ran MiXCR on the 5' RACE reads; one entry per CDR3 protein. The sample has fewer than 800,000 distinct CDR3 sequences, roughly 50% seen once. Isolated per sample were at least 7 million PBMCs. Total RNA extraction produced at least 6 micrograms (per sample) for the study. The material sequenced was blood. This TCR was recovered from a woman aged 55-70 years in good health. The chain carries TRBV12-3 or TRBV12-4 and TRBJ2-4; unclear D gene. DNA of the CDR3: TGTGCCAGCAGTTTTGGTAAAGAAAACATTCAGTACTTC. Translating it yields CASSFGKENIQYF.